The next 30 T cell receptor beta chains were all read from a single sample in a study of T-cell reconstitution after alpha-beta-depleted transplantation in children (dated by TCRdb to the mid-2010s). Explained via the paper, the treatment or condition label denotes: allogeneic hematopoietic cell transplantation with graft depleted of TCRalphabeta T cells and CD19 B cells. Preparation of the library involved PCR. The reads were generated on an Illumina HiSeq 2500. TCR library preparation used molecular barcoding, with unique molecular identifiers applied to normalize quantification of the TCRbeta repertoire. Starting from the raw public reads, TCRdb applied fastp trimming at Q25, assembled clones with MiXCR and retained in-frame beta chains. Records with the same CDR3 protein are collapsed into one entry carrying the most frequent genes and DNA. The sample table contains around 670,000 distinct CDR3 sequences; only one count was recorded for about an eighth of them. The ten largest account for 0.79% of the sample.

Sequenced here: PBMCs, sampled before TCRalphabeta/CD19-depleted stem cell transplant. The receptors come from a girl aged 2 to 10 with congenital amegakaryocytic thrombocytopenia, due to receive a stem cell transplant.

This clonotype was observed many times. The chain employs TRBV20-1 and TRBJ2-3; 8 nucleotides match TRBD1. The V gene's germline CDR1 is DFQATT and CDR2 SNEGSKA (reference sequence). The length of the CDR3 is 16 residues. J was trimmed by 0 bases and V by 2 bases; bases with no gene match: 7. The CDR3 DNA reads TGCAGTGCTAGACCTTACAGGGGGACTAGCACAGATACGCAGTATTTT. It is translated as CSARPYRGTSTDTQYF.

At least ten counts were recorded for this clonotype. The chain uses TRBV5-1 and TRBJ2-3; maybe TRBD1 (5 bases). The germline CDR1 and CDR2 sequences are SGHRS and YFSETQ. There are 16 residues in the CDR3. Between the trimmed V and J ends, which lost 0 bases and 0 bases, there was a span of 11 bases. CDR3 residues: CASSLEGHLSTDTQYF. Written as DNA, the CDR3 is TGCGCCAGCAGCTTGGAAGGACACTTGAGCACAGATACGCAGTATTTT.

This clonotype has ten or more counts. The chain employs TRBV5-1 and TRBJ2-1, with D hard to call. The ends were cut back, 3 bases at V and 9 bases at J, with 10 bases in the middle. Germline CDR1 is SGHRS and CDR2 is YFSETQ. There are 12 residues in the CDR3. CDR3 DNA sequence: TGCGCCAGCAGCTCGACCCCATCTGAGCAGTTCTTC. Amino acids: CASSSTPSEQFF.

This clonotype has just a few counts. This chain links TRBV20-1 with TRBJ2-7; tentatively, D is TRBD1 (5 bases). The V gene's germline CDR1 is DFQATT and CDR2 SNEGSKA (reference sequence). This CDR3 spans 13 amino acids. Between the trimmed V and J ends, which lost 3 bases and 3 bases, there was a span of 12 bases. CDR3 amino acids: CSASGQGDYEQYF. The CDR3 DNA follows: TGCAGTGCTAGTGGCCAGGGTGACTACGAGCAGTACTTC.

This clonotype was detected a few times. This rearrangement joins TRBV20-1 to TRBJ2-3, with D perhaps matching TRBD1 or TRBD2 (6 bases each). The CDR3 runs to 15 residues. CDR1 is DFQATT and CDR2 is SNEGSKA in the germline V gene (reference sequence). V was cut by 6 bases and J by 0 bases, with 16 bases left in between. Written as DNA, the CDR3 is TGCAGTGCGAGGGGGGCGGAGACTAGCACAGATACGCAGTATTTT. Protein sequence: CSARGAETSTDTQYF.

This clonotype came up a few times. The chain has TRBV12-3 or TRBV12-4 and TRBJ2-6; 7 bases are shared with TRBD1. The CDR3 loop spans 15 amino acids. J was trimmed by 4 bases and V by 6 bases; bases with no gene match: 6. The DNA for the CDR3 is TGTGCCAGCAGCCTCGACAGGGCCGGGGCCAACGTCCTGACTTTC. Its protein product is CASSLDRAGANVLTF.

The J gene is TRBJ1-1, the V gene TRBV7-8; weak D call: TRBD1 (6 bases). The V and J ends lost 5 bases and 1 base respectively, with 14 bases between them. The germline gives CDR1 SGHVS, CDR2 FQNEAQ. The CDR3 covers 15 residues. The CDR3 loop is CASSPRQVQNTEAFF. For the CDR3, the DNA is TGTGCCAGCAGCCCTCGACAGGTACAGAACACTGAAGCTTTCTTT.

The chain links TRBV18 to TRBJ2-7, with TRBD2 matching 7 bases. Trimming cost V 3 bases and J 8 bases; bases outside gene matches: 4. The CDR3 is 12 residues long. CDR1 and CDR2 from the germline V gene are KGHSH and LQKENI. The DNA of the CDR3 is TGTGCCAGCTCACCGAGCGGGGCTCAGCAGTACTTC. It translates to CASSPSGAQQYF.

The table lists this clonotype with a few counts. The rearrangement joins TRBV7-9 to TRBJ2-7, with D perhaps being TRBD1 or TRBD2 (5 bases each). Germline V lookup: CDR1 SEHNR, CDR2 FQNEAQ (reference sequence). Trimming cost V 7 bases and J 2 bases, with 15 bases left between them. The CDR3 loop spans 14 amino acids. CDR3: CASTSVGTTYEQYF. CDR3 nucleotides: TGTGCCAGCACCTCAGTGGGGACGACCTACGAGCAGTACTTC.

The chain recombines TRBV4-1 with TRBJ2-2; maybe TRBD2 (7 bases). Germline V gene data show CDR1 as MGHRA and CDR2 as YSYEKL. The V and J ends lost 5 bases and 7 bases respectively, with 17 bases between them. CDR3 length: 15 amino acids. DNA for the CDR3: TGCGCCAGCAGCGTGGCGGGGGCCGGTCTCGGGGAGCTGTTTTTT. Its translation is CASSVAGAGLGELFF.

This clonotype was counted at least ten times. The chain is built from TRBV5-1 and TRBJ2-5, with D tentatively TRBD1 (6 bases). The CDR3 loop spans 14 amino acids. Between the trimmed V and J ends, which lost 4 bases and 2 bases, there was a span of 12 bases. Germline V gives CDR1 SGHRS, CDR2 YFSETQ. The chain's CDR3 is CASSPGQKQETQYF. In nucleotides, the CDR3 is TGCGCCAGCAGCCCAGGACAGAAGCAAGAGACCCAGTACTTC.

In its sample, this clonotype was seen a few times. A clone one base away is much larger, so this may be a read error. The chain carries TRBV20-1 and TRBJ2-1; TRBD2 matches 14 bases. J lost 10 bases, V lost 5 bases, and 7 bases had no gene match. CDR1 DFQATT and CDR2 SNEGSKA come from the germline V gene (reference sequence). The CDR3 covers 14 residues. The CDR3 here is CSASGTSGRKEQFF. The DNA for the CDR3 is TGCAGTGCTTCCGGGACTAGCGGGAGAAAAGAGCAGTTCTTC.

This clonotype was seen many times. V is TRBV29-1 and J is TRBJ1-2; tentative D call: TRBD1 (5 bases). V lost 5 bases to trimming and J lost 0 bases, with 13 bases between them. CDR3 size: 14 residues. In germline, CDR1 is SQVTM, CDR2 ANQGSEA. CDR3 sequence (DNA): TGCAGCGTTTTCCCCGGGACCCCTAACTATGGCTACACCTTC. Its protein product is CSVFPGTPNYGYTF.

This clonotype has at least ten counts. Here the CDR3 DNA reads TGCGCCAGCAGAAGGGTCTCCTACAATGAGCAGTTCTTC. It specifies CASRRVSYNEQFF. The rearrangement uses TRBV5-1 and TRBJ2-1; D is uncertain. CDR3 length equals 13 residues. Germline values: CDR1 SGHRS, CDR2 YFSETQ. V was cut by 5 bases and J by 0 bases, with 6 bases left in between.

A note on this clonotype: A much larger clonotype is one base distant, so this may be a read error. CDR3 sequence reads: CASSQRQGRQEAQYF. DNA for the CDR3: TGCGCCAGCAGCCAACGACAGGGAAGGCAAGAGGCCCAGTACTTC. The genes are TRBV5-1 and TRBJ2-5, with 7 bases fitting TRBD1. CDR1 SGHRS and CDR2 YFSETQ come from the germline V gene. This CDR3 has 15 amino acids. Complete variable domain (other parts from reference TRBV5-1 and TRBJ2-5): KAGVTQTPRYLIKTRGQQVTLSCSPISGHRSVSWYQQTPGQGLQFLFEYFSETQRNKGNFPGRFSGRQFSNSRSEMNVSTLELGDSALYLCASSQRQGRQEAQYFGPGTRLLVL.

This clonotype was seen repeatedly, ten times or more. The gene calls are TRBV5-1 and TRBJ2-7; TRBD1 might be the D (5 bases). Per germline, CDR1 SGHRS and CDR2 YFSETQ. There are 14 residues in the CDR3. V dropped 1 base and J dropped 2 bases, with 10 bases sitting between them. CDR3 in DNA: TGCGCCAGCAGCTTGCGGACACAAGCCTACGAGCAGTACTTC. Amino acids: CASSLRTQAYEQYF.

This chain joins TRBV5-4 and TRBJ2-1, with 8 bases that match TRBD2. CDR3 length equals 19 residues. Germline V gives CDR1 SGHNT, CDR2 YYREEE (reference sequence). V lost 1 base and J lost 1; bases outside the gene matches: 13. The CDR3 nucleotides read TGTGCCAGCAGCTTGTTTGGACTCCACGGGGGGGGATCCTACAATGAGCAGTTCTTC. Its protein is CASSLFGLHGGGSYNEQFF. Based on the CDR3 plus reference TRBV5-4 and TRBJ2-1, the full variable domain is ETGVTQSPTHLIKTRGQQVTLRCSSQSGHNTVSWYQQALGQGPQFIFQYYREEENGRGNFPPRFSGLQFPNYSSELNVNALELDDSALYLCASSLFGLHGGGSYNEQFFGPGTRLTVL.

The chain joins TRBV5-1 to TRBJ2-6; 8 bases fit TRBD2. The germline gives CDR1 SGHRS, CDR2 YFSETQ. V shed 5 bases and J 0 bases; nucleotides not matched to a gene: 7. The CDR3 length is 17 residues. In DNA form, the CDR3 reads TGCGCCAGCAGTTCCCCCGGGACTAGCTCTGGGGCCAACGTCCTGACTTTC. It encodes CASSSPGTSSGANVLTF.

The table lists this clonotype with a few counts. The rearrangement joins TRBV2 to TRBJ2-1, with D perhaps TRBD2 (5 bases). Germline CDR1 is SNHLY and CDR2 is FYNNEI. V shed 3 bases and J shed 4 bases, with 16 bases lying between them. This CDR3 comprises 16 residues. CDR3 region: CASSDLRTRRYNEQFF. Written as DNA, the CDR3 is TGTGCCAGCAGTGACCTCCGAACTAGAAGATACAATGAGCAGTTCTTC.

The V gene is TRBV29-1, the J gene TRBJ2-3, with D tentatively TRBD1 (6 bases). The germline CDR1 and CDR2 sequences are SQVTM and ANQGSEA. V was trimmed by 3 bases and J by 1 base, leaving 17 bases between them. The CDR3 is made up of 16 amino acids. The CDR3 protein is CSVEYDDRTGTDTQYF. The CDR3 region has the DNA TGCAGCGTTGAGTATGATGACAGGACCGGCACAGATACGCAGTATTTT.

This clonotype has at least ten counts. The CDR3: CASSYSGQGDYGYTF. The DNA of the CDR3 is TGTGCCAGCAGTTACTCTGGACAGGGGGACTATGGCTACACCTTC. The chain links TRBV6-5 to TRBJ1-2; TRBD1 aligns across 10 bases. There are 15 residues in the CDR3. From germline, CDR1 is MNHEY and CDR2 SVGAGI. Trimming at V came to 0 bases and at J to 3 bases, leaving 1 base not matched to a gene.

This clonotype was detected a few times. This rearrangement joins TRBV7-9 to TRBJ2-1; D unresolved. The V and J ends lost 5 bases and 11 bases respectively, with 7 bases between them. CDR1 and CDR2 from the germline V gene are SEHNR and FQNEAQ (reference sequence). The length of the CDR3 is 10 residues. The CDR3 loop is CASSLLQQFF. The CDR3 nucleotides read TGTGCCAGCAGCCTGTTGCAGCAGTTCTTC.

This clonotype has ten or more counts. The chain has TRBV4-2 and TRBJ1-1, with D unresolved. The germline V gene has CDR1 LGHNA and CDR2 YNFKEQ. The CDR3 loop spans 14 amino acids. V lost 3 bases and J lost 4, with 12 bases in between. CDR3 DNA sequence: TGTGCCAGCAGCCAGGGGTCACGGGGCACTGAAGCTTTCTTT. Translating gives CASSQGSRGTEAFF.

The chain joins TRBV20-1 to TRBJ2-3, with 12 bases lining up with TRBD1. The CDR3 is made up of 15 amino acids. Per the germline V gene, CDR1 is DFQATT and CDR2 is SNEGSKA (reference sequence). Unmatched junction bases numbered 9, after V lost 7 bases and J lost 4 bases. In nucleotides, the CDR3 is TGCAGTGTAACTCGGGGACAGGGGGCAGCAGATACGCAGTATTTT. Protein: CSVTRGQGAADTQYF.

This clonotype occurred many times. V and J are TRBV10-3 and TRBJ1-2; D is unresolved. This CDR3 has 13 residues. V was shortened by 8 bases and J by 0 bases, with 10 bases between the two germline ends. Germline values: CDR1 ENHRY, CDR2 SYGVKD. The CDR3 loop is CAIGSESNYGYTF. The CDR3 nucleotides read TGTGCCATCGGGTCAGAATCTAACTATGGCTACACCTTC.

Ten or more counts support this clonotype. This chain uses TRBV12-3 or TRBV12-4 with TRBJ1-1; TRBD1 aligns across 7 bases. The CDR3 runs to 15 residues. V lost 1 base to trimming and J lost 1 base; unmatched junction nucleotides: 3. The CDR3 region has the DNA TGTGCCAGCAGTTTAGGGACAGGATCGAACACTGAAGCTTTCTTT. Its protein product is CASSLGTGSNTEAFF.

This clonotype appeared many times. DNA for the CDR3: TGCAGCGTTGATCAAGAGACCCAGTACTTC. Translation gives CSVDQETQYF. The gene calls are TRBV29-1 and TRBJ2-5; D gene uncertain. V lost 3 bases to trimming and J lost 2 bases, with 1 base between them. The CDR3 has 10 amino acids. Germline CDR1 and CDR2: SQVTM and ANQGSEA. The complete variable domain, with remaining parts taken from reference TRBV29-1 and TRBJ2-5, reads SAVISQKPSRDICQRGTSLTIQCQVDSQVTMMFWYRQQPGQSLTLIATANQGSEATYESGFVIDKFPISRPNLTFSTLTVSNMSPEDSSIYLCSVDQETQYFGPGTRLLVL.

The V gene is TRBV24-1, the J gene TRBJ2-1; 9 bases match TRBD1. V shed 4 bases and J 8 bases; nucleotides not matched to a gene: 8. Germline-derived CDR1 and CDR2 are KGHDR and SFDVKD. The CDR3 is 15 amino acids. The CDR3 spells CATSDPRTGADEQFF. As DNA, the CDR3 is TGTGCCACCAGTGACCCTAGGACAGGGGCGGATGAGCAGTTCTTC.

This clonotype was recorded many times. The J gene is TRBJ2-1, the V gene TRBV7-2, with 8 bases lining up with TRBD2. Germline V lookup: CDR1 SGHTA, CDR2 FQGNSA. The trim removed 2 bases at V and 5 bases at J, leaving 8 bases unmatched. There are 16 residues in the CDR3. The CDR3 bases are TGTGCCAGCAGCTTAAAAGGGACTAGAAGAAACAATGAGCAGTTCTTC. Translation: CASSLKGTRRNNEQFF.

The chain employs TRBV18 and TRBJ2-7; TRBD1 might be the D (5 bases). Germline lookup yields CDR1 KGHSH and CDR2 LQKENI. This CDR3 is 15 amino acids long. Trimming stripped 3 bases from V and 6 bases from J, with 18 bases between. CDR3 bases: TGTGCCAGCTCACCGGTTTTTGACAGTCTTTCCGAGCAGTACTTC. It is translated as CASSPVFDSLSEQYF.